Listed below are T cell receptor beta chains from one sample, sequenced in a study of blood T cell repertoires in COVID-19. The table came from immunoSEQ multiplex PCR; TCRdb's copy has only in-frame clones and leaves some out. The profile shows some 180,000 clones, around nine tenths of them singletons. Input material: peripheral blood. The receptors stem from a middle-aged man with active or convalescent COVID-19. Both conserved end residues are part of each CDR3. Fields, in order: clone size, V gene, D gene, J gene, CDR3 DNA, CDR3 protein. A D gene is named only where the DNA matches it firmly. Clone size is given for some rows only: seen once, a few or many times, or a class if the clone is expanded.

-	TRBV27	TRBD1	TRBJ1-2	TGTGCCAGCACCCGAATGGGGACAGGGAGTAACTATGGCTACACCTTC	CASTRMGTGSNYGYTF
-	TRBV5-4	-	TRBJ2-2	TGTGCCAGCAGCTTTAAACGAGCAGCGGCGAACACCGGGGAGCTGTTTTTT	CASSFKRAAANTGELFF
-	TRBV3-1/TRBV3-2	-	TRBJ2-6	TGTGCCAGCACCACAGGGTTGACTGGGGCCAACGTCCTGACTTTC	CASTTGLTGANVLTF
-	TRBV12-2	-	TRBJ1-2	TGTGCAAGTCGGCGGACAGGGGGCCTATATGGCTACACCTTC	CASRRTGGLYGYTF
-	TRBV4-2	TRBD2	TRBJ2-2	TGTGCCAGCAGCCAAACACTAGCGGCCACCGGGGAGCTGTTTTTT	CASSQTLAATGELFF
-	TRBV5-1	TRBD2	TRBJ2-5	TGCGCCAGCAGCTTAGGACTAGCGGGGTCGAAGACCCAGTACTTC	CASSLGLAGSKTQYF
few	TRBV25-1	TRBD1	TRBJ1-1	TGTGCCAGCAGACAGGGGCTCACTGAAGCTTTCTTT	CASRQGLTEAFF
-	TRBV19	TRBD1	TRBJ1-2	TGTGCCAGTAGTATAGCCGGGACAGGGACTGACTATGGCTACACCTTC	CASSIAGTGTDYGYTF
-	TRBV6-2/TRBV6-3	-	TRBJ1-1	TGTGCCAGCAGTCCCCTGTTTTGGGAGTTAACCGGCACTGAAGCTTTCTTT	CASSPLFWELTGTEAFF
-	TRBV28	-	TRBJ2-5	TGTGCCAGCAGTCGCCCCGACTGGGGGCCCGGGGCCCAGTACTTC	CASSRPDWGPGAQYF
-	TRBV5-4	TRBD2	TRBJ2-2	TGTGCCAGCAGCTTGCAAGGCGGGGGGGCTGGCGGGGAGCTGTTTTTT	CASSLQGGGAGGELFF
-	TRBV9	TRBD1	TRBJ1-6	TGTGCCAGCAGCGTAGCTACGGGACAGAATTCACCCCTCCACTTT	CASSVATGQNSPLHF
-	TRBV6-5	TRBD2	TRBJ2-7	TGTGCCAGCAGCAAGACTAGCGGGGGGTACGAGCAGTACTTC	CASSKTSGGYEQYF
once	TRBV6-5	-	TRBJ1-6	TGTGCCAGCACCCAAATGGGGCGACGGGATTCACCCCTCCACTTT	CASTQMGRRDSPLHF
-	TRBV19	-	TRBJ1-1	TGTGCCAGTAGTATTCACAGACTAATGAACACTGAAGCTTTCTTT	CASSIHRLMNTEAFF
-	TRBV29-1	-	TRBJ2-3	TGCAGCTCGGGGCGGGATTTTACAGATACGCAGTATTTT	CSSGRDFTDTQYF
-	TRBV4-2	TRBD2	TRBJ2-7	TGTGCCAGCAGCCAAGCTTGGGCTAGCGGGAGAGCGAACGAGCAGTACTTC	CASSQAWASGRANEQYF
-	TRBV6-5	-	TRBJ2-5	TGTGCCAGCAGTCAGGGGATGCAAGAGACCCAGTACTTC	CASSQGMQETQYF
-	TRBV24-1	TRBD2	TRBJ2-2	TGTGCCACCAGTGATCCCGGGACTAGTACTGTCGGGGAGCTGTTTTTT	CATSDPGTSTVGELFF
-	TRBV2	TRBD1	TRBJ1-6	TGTGCCAGCAGTGATATTCCGGGACAGAATTCACCCCTCCACTTT	CASSDIPGQNSPLHF
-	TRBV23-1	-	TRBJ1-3	TGCGCCAGCAGTCAATCGGAGGGTTCTGGAAACACCATATATTTT	CASSQSEGSGNTIYF
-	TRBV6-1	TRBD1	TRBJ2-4	TGTGCCAGCAGTGAAGGCCGGGGACAGGGGGTTAGAGTAGCCAAAAACATTCAGTACTTC	CASSEGRGQGVRVAKNIQYF
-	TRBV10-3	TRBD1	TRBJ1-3	TGTGCCACCTCCTTGGAGGGGGCTGGGGCCGACACCATATATTTT	CATSLEGAGADTIYF
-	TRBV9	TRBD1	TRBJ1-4	TGTGCCAGCAGCCCCTCCAGAATCGGGACAGGGGGGGAAAAACTGTTTTTT	CASSPSRIGTGGEKLFF
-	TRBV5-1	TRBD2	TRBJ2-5	TGCGCCAGCAGGTCCACACTAGCGGAGACCCAGTACTTC	CASRSTLAETQYF
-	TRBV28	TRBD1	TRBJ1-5	TGTGCCAGCAGCAGGACAGGGTTTAGCAATCAGCCCCAGCATTTT	CASSRTGFSNQPQHF
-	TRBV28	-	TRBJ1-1	TGTGCCAGTCTCGGGGGGGCCGGGAACACTGAAGCTTTCTTT	CASLGGAGNTEAFF
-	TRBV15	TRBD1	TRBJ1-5	TGTGCCACCAGCACTGGTGGCAGGGGGTTAAATCAGCCCCAGCATTTT	CATSTGGRGLNQPQHF
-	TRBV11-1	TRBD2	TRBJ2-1	TGTGCCAGCAGCCAAGCGGGACTAGCGTATGGTAATGAGCAGTTCTTC	CASSQAGLAYGNEQFF
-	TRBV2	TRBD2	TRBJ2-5	TGTGCCAGCAACTCAGGGACTAGACCCGAAGAGACCCAGTACTTC	CASNSGTRPEETQYF
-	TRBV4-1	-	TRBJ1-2	TGCGCCAGCAGCCAAGAGTGGCAGGGTAGAGGCTACACCTTC	CASSQEWQGRGYTF
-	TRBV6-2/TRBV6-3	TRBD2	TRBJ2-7	TGTGCCAGCAGTCTCCTAGCGGAGGCCTACGAGCAGTACTTC	CASSLLAEAYEQYF
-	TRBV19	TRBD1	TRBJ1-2	TGTGCCAGTAGTGACAGGGGTCGCCGTGGCTACACCTTC	CASSDRGRRGYTF
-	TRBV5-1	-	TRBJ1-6	TGCGCCAGCAGCTTGGAGGCAGGGGCCTTTAATTCACCCCTCCACTTT	CASSLEAGAFNSPLHF
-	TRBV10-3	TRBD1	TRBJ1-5	TGTGCCATCAGTGCCGACAGGGCCTCCAAGCCCCAGCATTTT	CAISADRASKPQHF
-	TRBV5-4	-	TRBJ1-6	TGTGCCAGCAGCCCAGGAGGACGCGGACATAATTCACCCCTCCACTTT	CASSPGGRGHNSPLHF
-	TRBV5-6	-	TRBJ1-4	TGTGCCAGCAGCTCGAGAATACGCAGGGGTTTCTTGGGAGAAGAAAAACTGTTTTTT	CASSSRIRRGFLGEEKLFF
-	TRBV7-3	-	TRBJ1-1	TGTGCCAGCAGCTTAAACCACATGAACACTGAAGCTTTCTTT	CASSLNHMNTEAFF
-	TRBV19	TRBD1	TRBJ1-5	TGTGCCAGTAGTATCTCCGGACAGGGCGGTCAGCCCCAGCATTTT	CASSISGQGGQPQHF
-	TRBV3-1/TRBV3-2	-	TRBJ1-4	TGTGCCAGCAGCTCCCAAGGGGATACGGGAGGGGAAAAACTGTTTTTT	CASSSQGDTGGEKLFF
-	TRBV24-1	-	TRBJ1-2	TGTGCCACCAGTGATGCTACCGGGACATCCTATTATGGCTACACCTTC	CATSDATGTSYYGYTF
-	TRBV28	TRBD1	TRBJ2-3	TGTGCCAGCAGTTTATCTACAGGGGCACAGGATACGCAGTATTTT	CASSLSTGAQDTQYF
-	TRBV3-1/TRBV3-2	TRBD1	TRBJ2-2	TGTGCCAGCAGCCGCCGACAGGGGACGGCCGGGGAGCTGTTTTTT	CASSRRQGTAGELFF
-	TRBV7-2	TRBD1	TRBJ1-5	TGTGCCAGCAGCTACACAGGGGGTATTTATAGCAATCAGCCCCAGCATTTT	CASSYTGGIYSNQPQHF
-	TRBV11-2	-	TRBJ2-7	TGTGCCAGCAGCTCGGCCGGGAGAACGGCCGAGCAGTACTTC	CASSSAGRTAEQYF
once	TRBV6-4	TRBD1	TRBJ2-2	TGTGCCAGCAGCGACGGGCTTCGACAGGGTTACCCCGGGGAGCTGTTTTTT	CASSDGLRQGYPGELFF
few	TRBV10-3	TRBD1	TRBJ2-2	TGTGCCATCACAGGGACAGGGGGCCCCGGGGAGCTGTTTTTT	CAITGTGGPGELFF